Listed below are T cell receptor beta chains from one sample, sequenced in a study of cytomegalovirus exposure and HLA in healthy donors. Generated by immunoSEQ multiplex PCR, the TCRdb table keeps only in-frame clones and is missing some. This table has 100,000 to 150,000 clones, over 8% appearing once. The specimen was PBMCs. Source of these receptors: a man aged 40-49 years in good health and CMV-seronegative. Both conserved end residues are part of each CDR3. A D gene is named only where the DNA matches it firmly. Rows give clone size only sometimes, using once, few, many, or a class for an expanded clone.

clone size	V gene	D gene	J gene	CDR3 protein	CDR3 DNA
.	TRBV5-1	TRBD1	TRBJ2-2	CASSVAGTGGTGELFF	TGCGCCAGCAGCGTCGCCGGGACAGGGGGCACCGGGGAGCTGTTTTTT
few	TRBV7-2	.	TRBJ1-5	CASSLTHSNQPQHF	TGTGCCAGCAGCTTAACACATAGCAATCAGCCCCAGCATTTT
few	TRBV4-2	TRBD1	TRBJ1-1	CASSQGEDRINTEAFF	TGTGCCAGCAGCCAAGGGGAGGACAGGATCAACACTGAAGCTTTCTTT
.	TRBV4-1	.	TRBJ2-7	CASSQELWVSSGEQYF	TGCGCCAGCAGCCAAGAACTCTGGGTATCCTCGGGGGAGCAGTACTTC
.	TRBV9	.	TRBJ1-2	CASVQGGYGYTF	TGTGCCAGCGTGCAGGGTGGCTATGGCTACACCTTC
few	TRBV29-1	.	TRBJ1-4	CSVGQGTEDEKLFF	TGCAGCGTTGGCCAGGGTACCGAGGATGAAAAACTGTTTTTT
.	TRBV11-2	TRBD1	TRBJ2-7	CASSPRDRAYEQYF	TGTGCCAGCAGTCCCCGGGACAGGGCCTACGAGCAGTACTTC
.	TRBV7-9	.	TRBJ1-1	CASSLAGARTEAFF	TGTGCCAGCAGCTTAGCAGGGGCCAGGACTGAAGCTTTCTTT
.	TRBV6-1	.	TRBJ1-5	CASKQGGNQPQHF	TGTGCCAGCAAACAGGGAGGCAATCAGCCCCAGCATTTT
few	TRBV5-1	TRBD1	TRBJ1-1	CASSLGVTGDRAFF	TGCGCCAGCAGCTTGGGCGTTACAGGGGACCGAGCTTTCTTT
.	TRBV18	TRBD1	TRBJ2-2	CASSASDRGANTGELFF	TGTGCCAGCTCAGCTTCGGACAGGGGGGCGAACACCGGGGAGCTGTTTTTT
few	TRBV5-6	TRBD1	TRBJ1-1	CASSIGQGDTEAFF	TGTGCCAGCAGCATAGGACAGGGCGACACTGAAGCTTTCTTT
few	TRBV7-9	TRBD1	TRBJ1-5	CASSLGQGVQPQHF	TGTGCCAGCAGCTTGGGACAGGGGGTTCAGCCCCAGCATTTT
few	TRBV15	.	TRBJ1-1	CATSGGVWSQGNTEAFF	TGTGCCACCAGCGGAGGGGTTTGGTCCCAGGGTAACACTGAAGCTTTCTTT
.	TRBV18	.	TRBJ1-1	CASSRSGENTEAFF	TGTGCCAGCTCCCGTTCAGGGGAGAACACTGAAGCTTTCTTT
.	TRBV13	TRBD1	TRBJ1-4	CASSLGGGGEKLFF	TGTGCCAGCAGCTTAGGAGGGGGCGGTGAAAAACTGTTTTTT
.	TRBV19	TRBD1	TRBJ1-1	CASRLTGGNTEAFF	TGTGCCAGTAGACTAACAGGGGGGAACACTGAAGCTTTCTTT
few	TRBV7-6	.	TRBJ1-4	CASRPTGERLEKLFF	TGTGCCAGCAGACCGACAGGTGAGAGATTAGAAAAACTGTTTTTT
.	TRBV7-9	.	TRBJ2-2	CASLRGNTGELFF	TGTGCCAGCCTCCGGGGAAACACCGGGGAGCTGTTTTTT
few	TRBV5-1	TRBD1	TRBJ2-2	CASSLTGQGIEGELFF	TGCGCCAGCAGCTTAACTGGACAGGGGATCGAAGGGGAGCTGTTTTTT
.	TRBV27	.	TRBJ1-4	CASSSVTGRDEKLFF	TGTGCCAGCAGTTCCGTTACAGGACGGGATGAAAAACTGTTTTTT